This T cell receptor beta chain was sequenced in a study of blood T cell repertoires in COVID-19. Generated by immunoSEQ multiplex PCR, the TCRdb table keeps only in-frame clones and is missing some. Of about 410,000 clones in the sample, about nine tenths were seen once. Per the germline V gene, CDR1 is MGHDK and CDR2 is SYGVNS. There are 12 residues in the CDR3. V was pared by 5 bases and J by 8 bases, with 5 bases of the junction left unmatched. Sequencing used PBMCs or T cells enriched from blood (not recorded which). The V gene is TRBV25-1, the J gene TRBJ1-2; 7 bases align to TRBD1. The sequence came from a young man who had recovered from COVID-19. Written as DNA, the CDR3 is TGTGCCAGCAGTTGGCAGACAGGGGGCTACACCTTC. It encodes CASSWQTGGYTF.